The rows below give T cell receptor beta chains drawn from one sample of a study of CD8 T cells in Susac syndrome. From the immunoSEQ multiplex PCR reads, TCRdb called clonotypes with MiXCR, one entry per CDR3 protein. This sample carries 130,000 to 150,000 distinct CDR3 sequences, approximately 93% of them seen once, and the ten largest clones take 0.084%. Material: CD4+ T cells from PBMCs. These receptors were taken from a human donor in good health. Each CDR3 is given with its conserved first and last residue. The D gene is left open where the match is weak. For some rows the clone size is stated as once, few or many, or as a class when expanded; others skip it.

v_gene: TRBV29-1; j_gene: TRBJ1-3; d_gene: -; abundance: once; CDR3nt: TGCAGCGCGTACAGGAGCTCTGGAAACACCATATATTTT; CDR3aa: CSAYRSSGNTIYF
v_gene: TRBV6-6; j_gene: TRBJ2-1; d_gene: -; abundance: -; CDR3nt: TGTGCCAGCGTGGCTGAGGGGACCTACAATGAGCAGTTCTTC; CDR3aa: CASVAEGTYNEQFF
v_gene: TRBV20-1; j_gene: TRBJ1-4; d_gene: -; abundance: -; CDR3nt: TGCAGTGCTAGAGGGGATGCAGGGGATGAAAAACTGTTTTTT; CDR3aa: CSARGDAGDEKLFF
v_gene: TRBV28; j_gene: TRBJ1-5; d_gene: -; abundance: -; CDR3nt: TGTGCCAGCAGTACGCTCAATCAGCCCCAGCATTTT; CDR3aa: CASSTLNQPQHF
v_gene: TRBV11-1; j_gene: TRBJ2-7; d_gene: -; abundance: -; CDR3nt: TGTGCCAGCAGCTTAGTATTCCCCCGCGGGGAGCAGTACTTC; CDR3aa: CASSLVFPRGEQYF
v_gene: TRBV30; j_gene: TRBJ1-2; d_gene: -; abundance: -; CDR3nt: TGTGCCTGGAGTCCGGGGGGCCCCTATGGCTACACCTTC; CDR3aa: CAWSPGGPYGYTF
v_gene: TRBV10-2; j_gene: TRBJ2-3; d_gene: -; abundance: -; CDR3nt: TGCGCCAGCAGGGAGCTAGGGACTAGCACAGATACGCAGTATTTT; CDR3aa: CASRELGTSTDTQYF
v_gene: TRBV3-1; j_gene: TRBJ1-1; d_gene: -; abundance: -; CDR3nt: TGTGCCAGCAGCCAAGATCTAGGACAGTGGAACACTGAAGCTTTCTTT; CDR3aa: CASSQDLGQWNTEAFF
v_gene: TRBV3-1; j_gene: TRBJ2-1; d_gene: TRBD2; abundance: -; CDR3nt: TGTGCCAGCAGACGCGGGAGGGTCAATGAGCAGTTCTTC; CDR3aa: CASRRGRVNEQFF
v_gene: TRBV5-1; j_gene: TRBJ2-1; d_gene: TRBD1; abundance: -; CDR3nt: TGCGCCAGCAGCCTGTGGGGACAGGCCCCTTCCAATGAGCAGTTCTTC; CDR3aa: CASSLWGQAPSNEQFF
v_gene: TRBV9; j_gene: TRBJ1-1; d_gene: -; abundance: -; CDR3nt: TGTGCCAGCAGCGTATTCCCCTCGGGGGGTAAAGCTTTCTTT; CDR3aa: CASSVFPSGGKAFF
v_gene: TRBV3-1; j_gene: TRBJ2-5; d_gene: -; abundance: few; CDR3nt: TGTGCCAGCTCACCAACCCGACAAGAGACCCAGTACTTC; CDR3aa: CASSPTRQETQYF
v_gene: TRBV5-1; j_gene: TRBJ1-1; d_gene: TRBD1; abundance: -; CDR3nt: TGCGCCAGCAGCCCGGGACAGGGGAAGCAAGCTGAAGCTTTCTTT; CDR3aa: CASSPGQGKQAEAFF
v_gene: TRBV29-1; j_gene: TRBJ2-3; d_gene: -; abundance: -; CDR3nt: TGCAGCCTTCGACTGGACCCCACAGATACGCAGTATTTT; CDR3aa: CSLRLDPTDTQYF
v_gene: TRBV5-6; j_gene: TRBJ2-6; d_gene: TRBD1; abundance: -; CDR3nt: TGTGCCAGCAGCTTGTTGGACAGGGACATCTCTGGGGCCAACGTCCTGACTTTC; CDR3aa: CASSLLDRDISGANVLTF
v_gene: TRBV20-1; j_gene: TRBJ1-2; d_gene: -; abundance: -; CDR3nt: TGCAGTGCCCTACACCAGAACTATGGCTACACCTTC; CDR3aa: CSALHQNYGYTF
v_gene: TRBV7-2; j_gene: TRBJ2-2; d_gene: TRBD1; abundance: few; CDR3nt: TGTGCCAGCAGCCCGGACAGGGGAACCGGGGAGCTGTTTTTT; CDR3aa: CASSPDRGTGELFF
v_gene: TRBV5-4; j_gene: TRBJ2-6; d_gene: -; abundance: once; CDR3nt: TGTGCCAGCAGCTTGGGGTGGCAGGGAGCCAACGTCCTGACTTTC; CDR3aa: CASSLGWQGANVLTF
v_gene: TRBV3-1; j_gene: TRBJ1-2; d_gene: -; abundance: -; CDR3nt: TGTGCCAGCAGCCAACGGGGGCTAAGGAATGGCTACACCTTC; CDR3aa: CASSQRGLRNGYTF
v_gene: TRBV7-3; j_gene: TRBJ1-2; d_gene: -; abundance: -; CDR3nt: TGTGCCAGCAGCTTCCGGGACGGGAATGGCTACACCTTC; CDR3aa: CASSFRDGNGYTF
v_gene: TRBV3-1; j_gene: TRBJ1-5; d_gene: -; abundance: -; CDR3nt: TGTGCCAGCAGCCAAGGGTCGTCAGGGAGAGGCAATCAGCCCCAGCATTTT; CDR3aa: CASSQGSSGRGNQPQHF
v_gene: TRBV6-5; j_gene: TRBJ2-2; d_gene: TRBD2; abundance: few; CDR3nt: TGTGCCAGCAGTCTGCCTAGCGGGAGGACCGGGGAGCTGTTTTTT; CDR3aa: CASSLPSGRTGELFF
v_gene: TRBV7-3; j_gene: TRBJ2-5; d_gene: TRBD2; abundance: -; CDR3nt: TGTGCCAGCAGCGGACTAGCGGGAAGAGGGACCCAGTACTTC; CDR3aa: CASSGLAGRGTQYF
v_gene: TRBV30; j_gene: TRBJ2-3; d_gene: -; abundance: once; CDR3nt: TGTGCCTGGAGAGGGGGGCCCTATACGCAGTATTTT; CDR3aa: CAWRGGPYTQYF
v_gene: TRBV7-9; j_gene: TRBJ2-3; d_gene: -; abundance: -; CDR3nt: TGTGCCAGCAGCTTAGACGGAACGCGCACAGATACGCAGTATTTT; CDR3aa: CASSLDGTRTDTQYF
v_gene: TRBV29-1; j_gene: TRBJ2-2; d_gene: -; abundance: -; CDR3nt: TGCAGCGCATTGACAAGAATCAACACCGGGGAGCTGTTTTTT; CDR3aa: CSALTRINTGELFF
v_gene: TRBV3-1; j_gene: TRBJ2-5; d_gene: -; abundance: -; CDR3nt: TGTGCCAGCAGCCAGGTTTTCGGCCCAGAGACCCAGTACTTC; CDR3aa: CASSQVFGPETQYF
v_gene: TRBV10-3; j_gene: TRBJ2-1; d_gene: TRBD1; abundance: -; CDR3nt: TGTGCCATCAGTGAAGACAGGGTGGGCAATGAGCAGTTCTTC; CDR3aa: CAISEDRVGNEQFF
v_gene: TRBV3-1; j_gene: TRBJ2-3; d_gene: -; abundance: -; CDR3nt: TGTGCCAGCAGCCAAGAATCAACAGGGTGGGATACGCAGTATTTT; CDR3aa: CASSQESTGWDTQYF
v_gene: TRBV7-9; j_gene: TRBJ1-5; d_gene: -; abundance: -; CDR3nt: TGTGCCAGCAGCCCCGGTAGCTTTAGCAATCAGCCCCAGCATTTT; CDR3aa: CASSPGSFSNQPQHF
v_gene: TRBV10-3; j_gene: TRBJ2-3; d_gene: -; abundance: -; CDR3nt: TGTGCCATCAGTGAGAGGTCAGCGAACACAGATACGCAGTATTTT; CDR3aa: CAISERSANTDTQYF
v_gene: TRBV2; j_gene: TRBJ1-2; d_gene: -; abundance: -; CDR3nt: TGTGCCAGCAGTATCCTGGAAGGCTACACCTTC; CDR3aa: CASSILEGYTF
v_gene: TRBV12-3/TRBV12-4; j_gene: TRBJ2-7; d_gene: -; abundance: -; CDR3nt: TGTGCCAGCAGTTTAAGGCATACCTACGAGCAGTACTTC; CDR3aa: CASSLRHTYEQYF
v_gene: TRBV19; j_gene: TRBJ2-7; d_gene: -; abundance: -; CDR3nt: TGTGCCAGTAGTATCGGACTGTTGTACGAGCAGTACTTC; CDR3aa: CASSIGLLYEQYF
v_gene: TRBV7-9; j_gene: TRBJ1-2; d_gene: TRBD1; abundance: few; CDR3nt: TGTGCCAGCAGCCCCGACAGGGGCTATGGCTACACCTTC; CDR3aa: CASSPDRGYGYTF
v_gene: TRBV5-6; j_gene: TRBJ2-1; d_gene: -; abundance: -; CDR3nt: TGTGCCAGCAGCTTTGGGGCTCGAGGCGAGCAGTTCTTC; CDR3aa: CASSFGARGEQFF
v_gene: TRBV2; j_gene: TRBJ2-7; d_gene: TRBD1; abundance: -; CDR3nt: TGTGCCAGCAGTGATTGGACAGGGGGATACTCCTACGAGCAGTACTTC; CDR3aa: CASSDWTGGYSYEQYF
v_gene: TRBV27; j_gene: TRBJ2-3; d_gene: TRBD2; abundance: -; CDR3nt: TGTGCCAGCAGCGACCCGCAGACTAGCGGGCCTGGGGATACGCAGTATTTT; CDR3aa: CASSDPQTSGPGDTQYF
v_gene: TRBV30; j_gene: TRBJ2-5; d_gene: TRBD2; abundance: -; CDR3nt: TGTGCCTGGAGAGGACTAGCTCGGGAGACCCAGTACTTC; CDR3aa: CAWRGLARETQYF
v_gene: TRBV18; j_gene: TRBJ2-3; d_gene: -; abundance: -; CDR3nt: TGTGCCAGCTCAACCACAGATACGCAGTATTTT; CDR3aa: CASSTTDTQYF
v_gene: TRBV30; j_gene: TRBJ2-6; d_gene: TRBD1; abundance: -; CDR3nt: TGTGCCTGGAGTACAAGGGACAGGGGGCCTGGGGCCAACGTCCTGACTTTC; CDR3aa: CAWSTRDRGPGANVLTF
v_gene: TRBV20-1; j_gene: TRBJ1-1; d_gene: TRBD1; abundance: -; CDR3nt: TGCAGTGCTAGAAACGAAGTCGGCAGGGGGCTCAACACTGAAGCTTTCTTT; CDR3aa: CSARNEVGRGLNTEAFF
v_gene: TRBV12-3/TRBV12-4; j_gene: TRBJ1-5; d_gene: -; abundance: -; CDR3nt: TGTGCCAGCAGTTTAGTTCGCAATCAGCCCCAGCATTTT; CDR3aa: CASSLVRNQPQHF
v_gene: TRBV10-3; j_gene: TRBJ2-7; d_gene: -; abundance: few; CDR3nt: TGTGCCATCAGTGAGTCCCGGGACGGAAGGAGGGAGCAGTACTTC; CDR3aa: CAISESRDGRREQYF
v_gene: TRBV5-1; j_gene: TRBJ2-3; d_gene: -; abundance: -; CDR3nt: TGCGCCAGCAGCTTGGAAGAGAGTACGCAGTATTTT; CDR3aa: CASSLEESTQYF
v_gene: TRBV5-4; j_gene: TRBJ2-7; d_gene: -; abundance: -; CDR3nt: TGTGCCAGCAGCTTGACACCTTCTCACGAGCAGTACTTC; CDR3aa: CASSLTPSHEQYF